This T cell receptor (beta chain) was found in a study of blood T cells in healthy people across ages. Primers used in a second PCR of about 7 to 12 cycles were a sample-barcoded 5' primer and a J-beta primer mix. Unique molecular identifiers of 12 random nucleotides labeled each cDNA. TCRdb reprocessed the 5' RACE reads via MiXCR and lists one record per CDR3 protein. Of 1.5 million to 2 million distinct CDR3 sequences in the sample, around 36% were seen once. In the case of this clonotype: The antigen remains unidentified. A junction boundary mismatches the germline segment, possibly from a read error.

The CDR3 sequence is 15 residues long. Looked up from germline, CDR1 is MDHEN and CDR2 is SYDVKM. General study points: A roughly linear age-dependent decrease characterized TCR beta diversity per million T cells. Fewer expanded clones and more diversity marked long-lived versus aged donors.

Russia was home to the donors, healthy Caucasian individuals aged about 6 to 90. This clonotype was sampled from a woman in her 30s in good health. The rearrangement joins TRBV28 to TRBJ2-6, with D perhaps TRBD1 or TRBD2 (5 bases each). The sequencing input was blood. The CDR3 spells CASSLEGVGANVRTF. The CDR3 coding sequence is TGTGCCAGCTCCCTCGAGGGCGTTGGGGCCAACGTCCGGACTTTC.